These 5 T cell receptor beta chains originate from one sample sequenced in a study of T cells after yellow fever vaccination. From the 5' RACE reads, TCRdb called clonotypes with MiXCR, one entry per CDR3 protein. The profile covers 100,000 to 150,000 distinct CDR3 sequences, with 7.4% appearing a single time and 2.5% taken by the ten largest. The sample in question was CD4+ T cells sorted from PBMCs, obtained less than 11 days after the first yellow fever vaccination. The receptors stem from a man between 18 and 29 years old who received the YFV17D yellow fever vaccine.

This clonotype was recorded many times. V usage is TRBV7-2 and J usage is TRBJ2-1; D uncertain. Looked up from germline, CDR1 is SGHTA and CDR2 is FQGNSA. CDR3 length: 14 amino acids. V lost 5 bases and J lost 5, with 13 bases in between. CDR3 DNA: TGTGCCAGCAGCCCAGGCTTTGCGGACAATGAGCAGTTCTTC. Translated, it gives CASSPGFADNEQFF.

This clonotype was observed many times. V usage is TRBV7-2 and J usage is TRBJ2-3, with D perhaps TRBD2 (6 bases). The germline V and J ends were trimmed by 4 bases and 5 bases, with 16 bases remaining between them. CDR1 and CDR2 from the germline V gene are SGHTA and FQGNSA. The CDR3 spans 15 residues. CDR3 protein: CASSSQAGAGDTQYF. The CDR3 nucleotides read TGTGCCAGCAGCTCCCAAGCCGGAGCGGGAGATACGCAGTATTTT.

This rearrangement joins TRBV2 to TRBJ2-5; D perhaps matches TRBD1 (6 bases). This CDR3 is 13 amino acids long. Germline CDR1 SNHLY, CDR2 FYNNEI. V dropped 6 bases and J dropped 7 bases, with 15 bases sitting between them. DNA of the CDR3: TGTGCCAGCAGCGAACAGGGTATAGGGACCCAGTACTTC. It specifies CASSEQGIGTQYF. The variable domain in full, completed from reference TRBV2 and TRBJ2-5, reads EPEVTQTPSHQVTQMGQEVILRCVPISNHLYFYWYRQILGQKVEFLVSFYNNEISEKSEIFDDQFSVERPDGSNFTLKIRSTKLEDSAMYFCASSEQGIGTQYFGPGTRLLVL.

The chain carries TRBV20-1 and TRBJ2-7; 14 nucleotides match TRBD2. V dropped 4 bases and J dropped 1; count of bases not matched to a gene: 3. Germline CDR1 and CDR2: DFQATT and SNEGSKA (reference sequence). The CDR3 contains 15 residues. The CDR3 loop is CSATGTSGGSYEQYF. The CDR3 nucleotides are TGCAGTGCTACAGGGACTAGCGGGGGATCCTACGAGCAGTACTTC.

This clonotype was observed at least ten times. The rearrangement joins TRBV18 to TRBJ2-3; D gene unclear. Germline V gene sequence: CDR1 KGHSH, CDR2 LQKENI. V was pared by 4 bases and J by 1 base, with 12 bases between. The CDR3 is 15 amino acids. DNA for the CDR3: TGTGCCAGCTCACTCGATTTAGGGCGCACAGATACGCAGTATTTT. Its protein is CASSLDLGRTDTQYF.